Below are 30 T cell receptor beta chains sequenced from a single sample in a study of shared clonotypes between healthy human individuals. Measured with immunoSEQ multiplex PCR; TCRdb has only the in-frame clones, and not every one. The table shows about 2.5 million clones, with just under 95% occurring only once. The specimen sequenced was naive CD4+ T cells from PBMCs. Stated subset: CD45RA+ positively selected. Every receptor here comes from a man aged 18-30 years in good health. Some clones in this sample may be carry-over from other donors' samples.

CDR3 nucleotide sequence: TGTGCCAGCAGCTTCACGGGCACAACCTACAATGAGCAGTTCTTC. Translation: CASSFTGTTYNEQFF. The chain joins TRBV7-2 to TRBJ2-1; D gene ambiguous. The germline V gene has CDR1 SGHTA and CDR2 FQGNSA. This CDR3 is built from 15 residues. V was shortened by 3 bases and J by 2 bases, with 11 bases between the two germline ends.

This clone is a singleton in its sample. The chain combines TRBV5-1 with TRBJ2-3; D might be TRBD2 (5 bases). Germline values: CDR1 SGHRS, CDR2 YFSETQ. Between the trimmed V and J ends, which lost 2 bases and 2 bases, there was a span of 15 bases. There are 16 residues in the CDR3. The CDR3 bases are TGCGCCAGCAGCTTTGGCTCGCGGGCTGACACAGATACGCAGTATTTT. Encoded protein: CASSFGSRADTDTQYF.

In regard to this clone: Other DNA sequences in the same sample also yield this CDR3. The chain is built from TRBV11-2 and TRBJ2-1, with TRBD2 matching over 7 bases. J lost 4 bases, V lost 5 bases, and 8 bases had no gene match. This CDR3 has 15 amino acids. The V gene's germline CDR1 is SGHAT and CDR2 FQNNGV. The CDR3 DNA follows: TGTGCCAGCAGCCCCGGGCTAGCGGTATACAATGAGCAGTTCTTC. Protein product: CASSPGLAVYNEQFF. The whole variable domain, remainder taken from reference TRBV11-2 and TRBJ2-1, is EAGVAQSPRYKIIEKRQSVAFWCNPISGHATLYWYQQILGQGPKLLIQFQNNGVVDDSQLPKDRFSAERLKGVDSTLKIQPAKLEDSAVYLCASSPGLAVYNEQFFGPGTRLTVL.

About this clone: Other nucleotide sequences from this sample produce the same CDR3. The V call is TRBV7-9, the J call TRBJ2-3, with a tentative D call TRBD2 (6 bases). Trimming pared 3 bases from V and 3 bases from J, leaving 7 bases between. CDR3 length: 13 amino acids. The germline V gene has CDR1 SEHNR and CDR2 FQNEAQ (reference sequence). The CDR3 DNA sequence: TGTGCCAGCAGCTTTGGGGGGACAGATACGCAGTATTTT. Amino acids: CASSFGGTDTQYF.

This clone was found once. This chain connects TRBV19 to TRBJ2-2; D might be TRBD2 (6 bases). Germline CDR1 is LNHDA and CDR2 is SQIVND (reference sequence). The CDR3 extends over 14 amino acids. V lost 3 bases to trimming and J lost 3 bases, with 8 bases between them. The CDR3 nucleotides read TGTGCCAGTAGTATTGGCGGGGACACCGGGGAGCTGTTTTTT. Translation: CASSIGGDTGELFF. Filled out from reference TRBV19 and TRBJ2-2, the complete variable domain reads DGGITQSPKYLFRKEGQNVTLSCEQNLNHDAMYWYRQDPGQGLRLIYYSQIVNDFQKGDIAEGYSVSREKKESFPLTVTSAQKNPTAFYLCASSIGGDTGELFFGEGSRLTVL.

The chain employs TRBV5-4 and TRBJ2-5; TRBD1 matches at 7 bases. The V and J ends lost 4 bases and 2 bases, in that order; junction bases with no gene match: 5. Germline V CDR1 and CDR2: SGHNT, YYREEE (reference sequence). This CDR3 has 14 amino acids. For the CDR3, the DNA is TGTGCCAGCAGCCGACTGGACAGGCAAGAGACCCAGTACTTC. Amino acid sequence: CASSRLDRQETQYF.

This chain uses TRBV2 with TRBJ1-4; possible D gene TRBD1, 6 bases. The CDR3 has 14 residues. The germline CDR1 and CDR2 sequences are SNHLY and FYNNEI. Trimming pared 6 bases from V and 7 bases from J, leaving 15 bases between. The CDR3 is CASSKDRNLEKLFF. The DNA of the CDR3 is TGTGCCAGCAGCAAAGACAGGAACCTTGAAAAACTGTTTTTT.

The CDR3 bases are TGCGCCAGCAGCGCCGGGGGAGCGGGAGGGTACGAGCAGTACTTC. Its translation is CASSAGGAGGYEQYF. The chain carries TRBV5-1 and TRBJ2-7, with 10 nucleotides matching TRBD2. Germline CDR1 SGHRS, CDR2 YFSETQ. This CDR3 contains 15 residues. J was trimmed by 4 bases and V by 4 bases; bases with no gene match: 8. The full variable domain, in which reference TRBV5-1 and TRBJ2-7 provide the parts outside the CDR3, is KAGVTQTPRYLIKTRGQQVTLSCSPISGHRSVSWYQQTPGQGLQFLFEYFSETQRNKGNFPGRFSGRQFSNSRSEMNVSTLELGDSALYLCASSAGGAGGYEQYFGPGTRLTVT.

CDR3 in amino acids: CASSIMDRPTSAYEQYF. The CDR3 DNA sequence: TGTGCCAGTAGTATTATGGACAGGCCGACATCAGCCTACGAGCAGTACTTC. V and J are TRBV19 and TRBJ2-7; 7 positions agree with TRBD1. There are 17 residues in the CDR3. The V segment lost 3 bases and the J segment 2 bases; nucleotides outside the gene matches: 13. In germline, CDR1 is LNHDA, CDR2 SQIVND (reference sequence).

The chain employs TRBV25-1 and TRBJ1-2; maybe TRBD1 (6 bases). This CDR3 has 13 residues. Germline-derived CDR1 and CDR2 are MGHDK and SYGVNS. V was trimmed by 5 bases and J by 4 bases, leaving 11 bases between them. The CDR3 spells CASSRGLGYGYTF. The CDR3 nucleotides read TGTGCCAGCAGTCGGGGGCTTGGCTATGGCTACACCTTC.

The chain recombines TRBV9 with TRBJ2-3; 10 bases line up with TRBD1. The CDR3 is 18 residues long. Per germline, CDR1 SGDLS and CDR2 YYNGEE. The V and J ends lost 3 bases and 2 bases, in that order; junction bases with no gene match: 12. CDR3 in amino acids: CASSAYGSGQGTTDTQYF. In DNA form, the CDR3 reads TGTGCCAGCAGCGCCTATGGTTCGGGACAGGGGACCACAGATACGCAGTATTTT.

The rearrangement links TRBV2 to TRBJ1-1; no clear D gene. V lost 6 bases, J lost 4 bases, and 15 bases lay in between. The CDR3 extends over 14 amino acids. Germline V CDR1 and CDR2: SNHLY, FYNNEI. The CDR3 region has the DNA TGTGCCAGCAGAGAAAGGACGGACCCCACTGAAGCTTTCTTT. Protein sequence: CASRERTDPTEAFF. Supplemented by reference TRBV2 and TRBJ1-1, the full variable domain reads EPEVTQTPSHQVTQMGQEVILRCVPISNHLYFYWYRQILGQKVEFLVSFYNNEISEKSEIFDDQFSVERPDGSNFTLKIRSTKLEDSAMYFCASRERTDPTEAFFGQGTRLTVV.

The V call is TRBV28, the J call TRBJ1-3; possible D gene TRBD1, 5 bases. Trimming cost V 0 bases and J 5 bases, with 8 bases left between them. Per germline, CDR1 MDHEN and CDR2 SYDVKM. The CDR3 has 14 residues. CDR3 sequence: CASSLWGGRNTIYF. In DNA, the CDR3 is TGTGCCAGCAGTTTATGGGGGGGTCGAAACACCATATATTTT.

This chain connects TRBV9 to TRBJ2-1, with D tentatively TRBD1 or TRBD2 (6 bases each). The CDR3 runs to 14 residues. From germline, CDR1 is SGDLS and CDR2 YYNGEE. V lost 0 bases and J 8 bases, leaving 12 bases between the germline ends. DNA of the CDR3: TGTGCCAGCAGCGTAGTGGACGGGGGCCATGAGCAGTTCTTC. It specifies CASSVVDGGHEQFF.

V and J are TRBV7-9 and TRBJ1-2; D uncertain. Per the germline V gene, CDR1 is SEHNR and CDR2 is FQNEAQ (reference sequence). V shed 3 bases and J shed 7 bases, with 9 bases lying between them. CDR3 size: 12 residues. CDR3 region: CASSFGVGGYTF. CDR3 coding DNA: TGTGCCAGCAGCTTCGGGGTTGGTGGCTACACCTTC.

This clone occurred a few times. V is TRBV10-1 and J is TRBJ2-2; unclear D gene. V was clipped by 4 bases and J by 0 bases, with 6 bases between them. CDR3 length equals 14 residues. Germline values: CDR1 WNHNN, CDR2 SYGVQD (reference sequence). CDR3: CASSGAPNTGELFF. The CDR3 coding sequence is TGCGCCAGCAGTGGAGCTCCGAACACCGGGGAGCTGTTTTTT.

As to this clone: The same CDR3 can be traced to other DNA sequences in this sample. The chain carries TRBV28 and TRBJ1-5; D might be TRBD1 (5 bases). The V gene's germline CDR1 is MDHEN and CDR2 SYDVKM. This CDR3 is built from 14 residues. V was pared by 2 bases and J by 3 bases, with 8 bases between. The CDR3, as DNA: TGTGCCAGCAGTTTAGGAGGGACCAATCAGCCCCAGCATTTT. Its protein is CASSLGGTNQPQHF.

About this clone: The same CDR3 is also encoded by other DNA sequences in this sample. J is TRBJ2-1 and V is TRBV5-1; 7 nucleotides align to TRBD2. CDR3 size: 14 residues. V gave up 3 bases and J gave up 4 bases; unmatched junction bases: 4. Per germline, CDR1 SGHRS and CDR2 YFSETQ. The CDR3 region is CASSSGTTYNEQFF. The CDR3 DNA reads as TGCGCCAGCAGCTCGGGGACTACTTACAATGAGCAGTTCTTC.

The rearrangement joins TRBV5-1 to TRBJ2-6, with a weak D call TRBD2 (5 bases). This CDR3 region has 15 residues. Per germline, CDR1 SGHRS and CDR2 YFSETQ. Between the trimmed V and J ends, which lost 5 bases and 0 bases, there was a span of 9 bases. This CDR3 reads CASSSSLSGANVLTF. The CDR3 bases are TGCGCCAGCAGTTCTAGCCTCTCTGGGGCCAACGTCCTGACTTTC. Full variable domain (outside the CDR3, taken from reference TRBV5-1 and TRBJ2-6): KAGVTQTPRYLIKTRGQQVTLSCSPISGHRSVSWYQQTPGQGLQFLFEYFSETQRNKGNFPGRFSGRQFSNSRSEMNVSTLELGDSALYLCASSSSLSGANVLTFGAGSRLTVL.

CDR3 coding DNA: TGTGCCAGCAGTTTATCTTGGGTGCGGGAGGGCCACGAGCAGTACTTC. This sequence encodes CASSLSWVREGHEQYF. The chain has TRBV27 and TRBJ2-7; 9 bases agree with TRBD2. CDR3 length: 16 residues. Germline trimming cut 0 bases from V and 5 bases from J; bases unmatched to any gene: 8. Germline CDR1 is MNHEY and CDR2 is SMNVEV (reference sequence).

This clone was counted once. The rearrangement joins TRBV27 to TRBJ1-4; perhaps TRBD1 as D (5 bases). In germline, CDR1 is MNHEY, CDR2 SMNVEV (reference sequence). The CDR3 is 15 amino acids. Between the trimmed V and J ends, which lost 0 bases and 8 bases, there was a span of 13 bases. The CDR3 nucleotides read TGTGCCAGCAGTTTATCGGGGCAGGTGGTAGAAAAACTGTTTTTT. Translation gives CASSLSGQVVEKLFF.

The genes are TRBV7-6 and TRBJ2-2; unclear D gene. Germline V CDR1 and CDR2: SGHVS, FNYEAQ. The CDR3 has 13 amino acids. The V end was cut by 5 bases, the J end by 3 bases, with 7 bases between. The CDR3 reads CASSTLYTGELFF. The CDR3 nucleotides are TGTGCCAGCAGCACCTTATACACCGGGGAGCTGTTTTTT.

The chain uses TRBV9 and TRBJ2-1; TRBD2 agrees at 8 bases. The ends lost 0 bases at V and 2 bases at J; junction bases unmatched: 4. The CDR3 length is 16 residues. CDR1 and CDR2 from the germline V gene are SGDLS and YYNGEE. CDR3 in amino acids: CASSVDLAGPYNEQFF. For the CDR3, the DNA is TGTGCCAGCAGCGTAGATCTAGCGGGCCCCTACAATGAGCAGTTCTTC. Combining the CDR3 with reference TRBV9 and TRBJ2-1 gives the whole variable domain DSGVTQTPKHLITATGQRVTLRCSPRSGDLSVYWYQQSLDQGLQFLIQYYNGEERAKGNILERFSAQQFPDLHSELNLSSLELGDSALYFCASSVDLAGPYNEQFFGPGTRLTVL.

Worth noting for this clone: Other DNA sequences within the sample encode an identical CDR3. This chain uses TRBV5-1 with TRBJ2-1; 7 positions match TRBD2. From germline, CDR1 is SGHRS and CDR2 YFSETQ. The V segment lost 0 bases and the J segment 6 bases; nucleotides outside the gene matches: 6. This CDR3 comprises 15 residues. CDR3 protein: CASSLGLAAVNEQFF. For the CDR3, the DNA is TGCGCCAGCAGCTTGGGGCTAGCGGCAGTCAATGAGCAGTTCTTC.

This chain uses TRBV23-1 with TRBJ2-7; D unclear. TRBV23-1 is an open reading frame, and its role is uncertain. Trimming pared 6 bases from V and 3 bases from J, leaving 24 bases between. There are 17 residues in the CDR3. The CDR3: CASSLNHGDRIFYEQYF. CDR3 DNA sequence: TGCGCCAGCAGCCTCAATCACGGAGATAGGATTTTCTACGAGCAGTACTTC.

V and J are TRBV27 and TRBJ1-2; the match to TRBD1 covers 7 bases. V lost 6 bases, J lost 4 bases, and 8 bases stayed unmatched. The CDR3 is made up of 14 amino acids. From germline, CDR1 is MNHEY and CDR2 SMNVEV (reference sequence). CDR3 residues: CASSRDRDRYGYTF. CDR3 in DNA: TGTGCCAGCAGCAGAGACAGGGACCGCTATGGCTACACCTTC.

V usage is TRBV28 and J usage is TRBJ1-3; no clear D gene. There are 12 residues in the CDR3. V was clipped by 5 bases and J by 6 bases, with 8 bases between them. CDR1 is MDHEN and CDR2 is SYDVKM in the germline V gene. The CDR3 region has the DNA TGTGCCAGCAGTCGAAGGGAAAACACCATATATTTT. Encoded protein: CASSRRENTIYF.

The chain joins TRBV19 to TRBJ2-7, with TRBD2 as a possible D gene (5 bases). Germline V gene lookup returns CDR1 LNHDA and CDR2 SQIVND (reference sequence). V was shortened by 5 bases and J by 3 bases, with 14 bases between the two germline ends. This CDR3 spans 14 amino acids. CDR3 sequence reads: CASSGRGESYEQYF. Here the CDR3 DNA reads TGTGCCAGTAGTGGTCGGGGAGAAAGCTACGAGCAGTACTTC.

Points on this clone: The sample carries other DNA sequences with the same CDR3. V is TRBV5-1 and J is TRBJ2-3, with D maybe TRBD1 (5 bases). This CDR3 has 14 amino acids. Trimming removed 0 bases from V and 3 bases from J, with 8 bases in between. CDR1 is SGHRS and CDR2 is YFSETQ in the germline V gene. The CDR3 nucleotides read TGCGCCAGCAGCTTGGGGGGCGCAACAGATACGCAGTATTTT. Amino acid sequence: CASSLGGATDTQYF.

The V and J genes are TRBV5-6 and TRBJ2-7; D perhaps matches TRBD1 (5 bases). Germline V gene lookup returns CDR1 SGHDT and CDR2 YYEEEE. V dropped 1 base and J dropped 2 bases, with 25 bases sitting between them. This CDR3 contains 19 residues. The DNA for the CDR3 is TGTGCCAGCAGCTTGTTCAGGGTTGGGGTTCTGTGGATTCCCTACGAGCAGTACTTC. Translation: CASSLFRVGVLWIPYEQYF. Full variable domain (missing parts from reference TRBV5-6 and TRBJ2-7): DAGVTQSPTHLIKTRGQQVTLRCSPKSGHDTVSWYQQALGQGPQFIFQYYEEEERQRGNFPDRFSGHQFPNYSSELNVNALLLGDSALYLCASSLFRVGVLWIPYEQYFGPGTRLTVT.